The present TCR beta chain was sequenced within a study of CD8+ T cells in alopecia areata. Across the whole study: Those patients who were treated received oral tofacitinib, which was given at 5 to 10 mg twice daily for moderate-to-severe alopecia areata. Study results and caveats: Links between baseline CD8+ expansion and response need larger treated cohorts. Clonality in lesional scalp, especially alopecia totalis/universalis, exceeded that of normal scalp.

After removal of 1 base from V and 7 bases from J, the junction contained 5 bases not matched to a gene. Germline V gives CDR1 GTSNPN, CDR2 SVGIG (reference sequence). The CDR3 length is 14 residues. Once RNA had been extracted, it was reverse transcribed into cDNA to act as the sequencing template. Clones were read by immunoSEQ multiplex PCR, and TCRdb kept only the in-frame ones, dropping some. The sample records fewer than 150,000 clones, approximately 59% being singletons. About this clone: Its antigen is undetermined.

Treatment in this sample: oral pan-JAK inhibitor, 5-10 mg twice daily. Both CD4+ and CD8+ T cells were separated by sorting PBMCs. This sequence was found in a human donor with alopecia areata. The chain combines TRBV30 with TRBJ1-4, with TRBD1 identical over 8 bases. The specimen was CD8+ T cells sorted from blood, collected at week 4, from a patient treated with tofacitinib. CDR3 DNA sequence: TGTGCCTGGAGTGCCGGACAGGGAGGTGAAAAACTGTTTTTT. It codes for CAWSAGQGGEKLFF.